This is a list of T cell receptor beta chains from one sample in a study of shared clonotypes between healthy human individuals. Clones were read by immunoSEQ multiplex PCR, and TCRdb kept only the in-frame ones, dropping some. The sample has 1.5 million to 2.5 million clones; about 95% are singletons. Sequenced input: naive CD8+ T cells sorted from blood. These receptors originate from a young man in good health. Both conserved end residues are trimmed from each CDR3.

J gene: TRBJ1-2; V gene: TRBV6-5; CDR3 protein: ASSYLNQVGYT
J gene: TRBJ1-1; V gene: TRBV4-3; CDR3 protein: ASSQATTGTANTEAF
J gene: TRBJ2-3; V gene: TRBV19; CDR3 protein: ASSWGAGVMQY
J gene: TRBJ2-3; V gene: TRBV19; CDR3 protein: ASSIIGLAWPDTQY
J gene: TRBJ2-5; V gene: TRBV6-5; CDR3 protein: ASSSPGLGVGETQY
J gene: TRBJ2-7; V gene: TRBV7-9; CDR3 protein: ASSLTSDYEQY
J gene: TRBJ2-6; V gene: TRBV9; CDR3 protein: ASSVVGFPGSGANVLT
J gene: TRBJ2-7; V gene: TRBV18; CDR3 protein: ASSPLKDNYEQY
J gene: TRBJ2-1; V gene: TRBV7-9; CDR3 protein: ASSSGQEANEQF
J gene: TRBJ2-3; V gene: TRBV15; CDR3 protein: ATSRDLGAGLTDTQY
J gene: TRBJ2-7; V gene: TRBV10-1; CDR3 protein: ASSKRDYDYEQY
J gene: TRBJ2-5; V gene: TRBV27; CDR3 protein: ASSLRRQETQY
J gene: TRBJ2-3; V gene: TRBV19; CDR3 protein: ASSIVGGGPPTADTQY
J gene: TRBJ2-7; V gene: TRBV2; CDR3 protein: ASSESSEWEGPGEQY
J gene: TRBJ1-5; V gene: TRBV27; CDR3 protein: ASSFLDQPQH
J gene: TRBJ2-6; V gene: TRBV19; CDR3 protein: ASTRGTGANVLT
J gene: TRBJ1-1; V gene: TRBV27; CDR3 protein: ASGGLTGGTEAF
J gene: TRBJ2-5; V gene: TRBV13; CDR3 protein: ASSSSPRETQY
J gene: TRBJ2-5; V gene: TRBV5-5; CDR3 protein: ASSPEDRQETQY
J gene: .; V gene: TRBV4-1; CDR3 protein: ASSPGQGAYEQY
J gene: TRBJ2-5; V gene: TRBV6-5; CDR3 protein: ASSYLRGQETQY
J gene: TRBJ1-5; V gene: TRBV27; CDR3 protein: ASSSLPSSSNQPQH
J gene: TRBJ1-1; V gene: TRBV23-1; CDR3 protein: ASSQSFEPNVGGTEAF
J gene: TRBJ2-2; V gene: TRBV27; CDR3 protein: ASSLNPPWTSGYTGELF
J gene: TRBJ1-1; V gene: TRBV6-5; CDR3 protein: ASAWGPNTEAF
J gene: TRBJ1-2; V gene: TRBV6-5; CDR3 protein: ASSYSPFGGNNGYT
J gene: TRBJ2-3; V gene: TRBV7-9; CDR3 protein: ASSKTFSVTDTQY
J gene: TRBJ2-1; V gene: TRBV27; CDR3 protein: ASSLRAVDNEQF
J gene: TRBJ2-7; V gene: TRBV11-2; CDR3 protein: ASSLAGRDYEQY
J gene: TRBJ1-1; V gene: TRBV5-1; CDR3 protein: ASSWDSLNTEAF
J gene: TRBJ1-1; V gene: TRBV7-9; CDR3 protein: ASSLSWGNTEAF
J gene: .; V gene: TRBV25-1; CDR3 protein: ASSWGEREDEQY
J gene: TRBJ2-7; V gene: TRBV4-1; CDR3 protein: ASSDDRRGEQY
J gene: TRBJ2-2; V gene: TRBV27; CDR3 protein: ASSQLPVGELF
J gene: TRBJ2-7; V gene: TRBV5-5; CDR3 protein: ASSLEKLGGYEQY
J gene: TRBJ2-7; V gene: TRBV10-1; CDR3 protein: ASSEAGGSYEQY
J gene: TRBJ1-2; V gene: TRBV29-1; CDR3 protein: SVEARQGTGYT
J gene: TRBJ2-5; V gene: TRBV2; CDR3 protein: ASSGINREETQY
J gene: TRBJ1-4; V gene: TRBV20-1; CDR3 protein: SARQGGKLF
J gene: TRBJ2-7; V gene: TRBV7-9; CDR3 protein: ASSSTGLAEQY
J gene: TRBJ2-7; V gene: TRBV6-1; CDR3 protein: ASSEAHGPNYEQY
J gene: TRBJ2-2; V gene: TRBV2; CDR3 protein: ASSPGGRNTGELF
J gene: TRBJ1-1; V gene: TRBV28; CDR3 protein: ASSFIGGDTEAF
J gene: TRBJ2-5; V gene: TRBV7-7; CDR3 protein: ASSLAGELQETQY
J gene: TRBJ2-7; V gene: TRBV2; CDR3 protein: ASSDKRQAYEQY
J gene: TRBJ2-7; V gene: TRBV5-4; CDR3 protein: ASSPGSGQGALEQY
J gene: TRBJ1-1; V gene: TRBV7-8; CDR3 protein: ASSLGVPGLNTEAF
J gene: TRBJ1-1; V gene: TRBV7-9; CDR3 protein: ASSFTEGAF
J gene: TRBJ2-5; V gene: TRBV5-4; CDR3 protein: AAGVGQETQY
J gene: TRBJ2-7; V gene: TRBV19; CDR3 protein: ASSGTGGYSYEQY
J gene: TRBJ2-7; V gene: TRBV7-8; CDR3 protein: ASSLVQGSDEQY
J gene: TRBJ1-4; V gene: TRBV28; CDR3 protein: ASSLLQGLGEKLF
J gene: TRBJ2-7; V gene: TRBV9; CDR3 protein: ASSPRLAAYEQY
J gene: TRBJ2-7; V gene: TRBV7-7; CDR3 protein: ASSWDRSSSYEQY
J gene: TRBJ2-1; V gene: TRBV9; CDR3 protein: ASSGTSGNNEQF
J gene: TRBJ2-7; V gene: TRBV27; CDR3 protein: AASGGGASYEQY
J gene: TRBJ1-4; V gene: TRBV7-6; CDR3 protein: ASSLSQGSLGEKLF
J gene: TRBJ2-3; V gene: TRBV4-2; CDR3 protein: ASSQDLRRGRDTQY
J gene: TRBJ1-4; V gene: TRBV4-1; CDR3 protein: ASSQASDGREKLF